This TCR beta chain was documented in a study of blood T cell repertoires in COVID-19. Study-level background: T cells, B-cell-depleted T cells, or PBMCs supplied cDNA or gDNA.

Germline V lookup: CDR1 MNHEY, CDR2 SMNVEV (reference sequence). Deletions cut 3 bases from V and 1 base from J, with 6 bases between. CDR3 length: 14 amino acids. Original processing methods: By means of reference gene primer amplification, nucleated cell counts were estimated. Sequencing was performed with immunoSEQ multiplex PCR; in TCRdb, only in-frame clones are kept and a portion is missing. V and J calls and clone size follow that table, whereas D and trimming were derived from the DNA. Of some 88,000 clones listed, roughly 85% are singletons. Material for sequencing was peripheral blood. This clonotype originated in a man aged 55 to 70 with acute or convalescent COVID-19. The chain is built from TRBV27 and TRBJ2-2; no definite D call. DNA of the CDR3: TGTGCCAGCAGTTTGAGGTGGAACACCGGGGAGCTGTTTTTT. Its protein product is CASSLRWNTGELFF.